Below, one TCR beta chain is given with its context. Sequencing used immunoSEQ multiplex PCR; TCRdb keeps in-frame clones, though not all of them. The sample comprises more than 200,000 clones, about 87% of which are singletons, and about 1.7% rests with the top ten. The sample originates from a study of blood T cell repertoires in COVID-19. In the study overall: The United States, Italy and Spain supplied acute and convalescent COVID-19 samples. Sample material is recorded as cDNA or gDNA derived from T cells, B-cell-depleted T cells, or PBMCs.

Trimming cost V 4 bases and J 6 bases; bases outside gene matches: 8. This CDR3 has 16 amino acids. Germline V gives CDR1 SGHAT, CDR2 FQNNGV. The sequenced material came from peripheral blood. This chain joins TRBV11-2 and TRBJ2-4, with 11 nucleotides matching TRBD1. The sequence came from a man between 65 and 85 years old with acute or convalescent COVID-19. For the CDR3, the DNA is TGTGCCAGCAGCTCTGGACAGGGGGCGCGGGGAAACATTCAGTACTTC. Its protein product is CASSSGQGARGNIQYF.